This T cell receptor beta chain was sequenced for a study of blood T cell repertoires in COVID-19. In the study's own analysis: Nucleated cell counts were estimated from reference gene primer amplification. Generated by immunoSEQ multiplex PCR, the TCRdb table keeps only in-frame clones and is missing some. The V and J calls and clone size come from that table; D and trimming were worked out from the DNA. The sample has about 160,000 clones; around 90% are singletons. Categorization into cohorts depended on clinical history that participants reported. Exposed enrollees had met someone with a PCR-confirmed or clinician-diagnosed COVID-19 case at some point within the 2 weeks before study entry. The CDR3 extends over 14 amino acids. Trimming left V 7 bases short and J 3 bases short, with 15 bases between. CDR1 MNHEY and CDR2 SMNVEV come from the germline V gene (reference sequence).

The V and J genes are TRBV27 and TRBJ1-1, with D possibly matching TRBD1 (6 bases). This clonotype was obtained from a middle-aged woman who had been exposed to COVID-19. The material sequenced was PBMCs or T cells enriched from blood (not recorded which). The DNA of the CDR3 is TGTGCCAGCACCCCTCTCGCAGGGGACACTGAAGCTTTCTTT. Protein: CASTPLAGDTEAFF.